One and the same sample provided the 26 T cell receptor beta chains below, sequenced in a study of identical twins. TCRdb called the 5' RACE reads again in MiXCR, with one record for every CDR3 protein. The table shows under 900,000 distinct CDR3 sequences, with about 20% occurring only once. This sample also appeared in a second study, on T cells expressing NK-cell markers.

The sequenced sample was PBMCs. The origin of the receptors is a woman aged 18-30 years in good health.

There are a few counts of this clonotype. The rearrangement links TRBV7-9 to TRBJ2-5, with TRBD2 as a possible D gene (6 bases). CDR1 is SEHNR and CDR2 is FQNEAQ in the germline V gene (reference sequence). Trimming took off 5 bases at V and 2 bases at J, with 15 bases between the two ends. The CDR3 length is 15 residues. CDR3 in DNA: TGTGCCAGCAGCCGGGACCGAGGAGGGCAAGAGACCCAGTACTTC. Amino acid sequence: CASSRDRGGQETQYF.

The chain combines TRBV24-1 with TRBJ2-7, with no clear D. The CDR3 extends over 15 amino acids. Germline-derived CDR1 and CDR2 are KGHDR and SFDVKD. Trimming stripped 0 bases from V and 3 bases from J, with 11 bases between. The CDR3 spells CATSDLRTLFYEQYF. In nucleotides, the CDR3 is TGTGCCACCAGTGATTTGAGAACTTTATTCTACGAGCAGTACTTC.

The chain couples TRBV2 to TRBJ2-7; the match to TRBD1 covers 9 bases. J gave up 5 bases and V 6 bases, and 11 bases lay outside the gene matches. The CDR3 covers 15 residues. Germline-derived CDR1 and CDR2 are SNHLY and FYNNEI. The CDR3 DNA sequence: TGTGCCAGCAGATTCCGGGACAGGGTCTACAACGAGCAGTACTTC. The encoded protein is CASRFRDRVYNEQYF.

This clonotype was seen a handful of times. The chain uses TRBV7-9 and TRBJ2-1, with TRBD1 as a possible D gene (5 bases). The CDR3 contains 13 residues. Germline CDR1 SEHNR, CDR2 FQNEAQ (reference sequence). V was pared by 0 bases and J by 8 bases, with 8 bases between. This CDR3 is CASSLALGDEQFF. CDR3 bases: TGTGCCAGCAGCTTAGCGCTAGGGGATGAGCAGTTCTTC.

This clonotype was picked up a small number of times. The chain joins TRBV12-3 or TRBV12-4 to TRBJ2-5, with 9 nucleotides matching TRBD1. Unmatched junction bases numbered 5, after V lost 4 bases and J lost 2 bases. The CDR3 extends over 15 amino acids. The CDR3 DNA reads TGTGCCAGCAGTTCCCCCGGGACAGGGCAAGAGACCCAGTACTTC. Protein product: CASSSPGTGQETQYF.

This clonotype was observed a handful of times. The rearrangement joins TRBV5-5 to TRBJ1-1; D uncertain. The CDR3 runs 13 residues. Deletions cut 1 base from V and 5 bases from J, with 9 bases between. Germline lookup yields CDR1 SGHKS and CDR2 YYEKEE (reference sequence). The CDR3 is CASSLLSVTEAFF. The CDR3 bases are TGTGCCAGCAGCTTGTTATCGGTAACTGAAGCTTTCTTT. Using reference TRBV5-5 and TRBJ1-1 for the parts outside the CDR3, the full variable domain is DAGVTQSPTHLIKTRGQQVTLRCSPISGHKSVSWYQQVLGQGPQFIFQYYEKEERGRGNFPDRFSARQFPNYSSELNVNALLLGDSALYLCASSLLSVTEAFFGQGTRLTVV.

This clonotype was counted at least ten times. The V gene is TRBV7-3, the J gene TRBJ2-6; no clear D gene. Germline V gene lookup returns CDR1 SGHTA and CDR2 FQGTGA. V lost 7 bases, J lost 0 bases, and 7 bases lay in between. The CDR3 sequence is 14 residues long. CDR3 protein: CASKRNSGANVLTF. The CDR3 region has the DNA TGTGCCAGCAAAAGAAACTCTGGGGCCAACGTCCTGACTTTC.

This clonotype was seen a few times. The CDR3 loop is CSARRGDRRDLGYTF. The CDR3 coding sequence is TGCAGTGCTAGGAGGGGGGACAGGCGGGACCTTGGCTACACCTTC. The chain is built from TRBV20-1 and TRBJ1-2; 8 nucleotides match TRBD1. The CDR3 consists of 15 residues. Germline CDR1 is DFQATT and CDR2 is SNEGSKA (reference sequence). V gave up 3 bases and J gave up 7 bases; unmatched junction bases: 13.

This CDR3 reads CASSNDDTGELFF. The CDR3 DNA reads TGTGCCAGCAGCAATGACGACACCGGGGAGCTGTTTTTT. The J gene is TRBJ2-2, the V gene TRBV7-7; D is ambiguous. The CDR3 extends over 13 amino acids. Germline CDR1 and CDR2: SSHAT and FNYEAQ (reference sequence). Trimming shortened V by 5 bases and J by 3 bases, and 7 bases separated the two germline ends.

In its sample, this clonotype was seen a few times. This chain uses TRBV2 with TRBJ2-7; D uncertain. The V and J ends lost 6 bases and 5 bases respectively, with 17 bases between them. The germline V gene has CDR1 SNHLY and CDR2 FYNNEI. The CDR3 is 14 amino acids. CDR3 nucleotides: TGTGCCAGCAGGAACACCCCAAAGGACCACGAGCAGTACTTC. Protein product: CASRNTPKDHEQYF.

The chain has TRBV12-3 or TRBV12-4 and TRBJ2-1; D not resolved. V was pared by 4 bases and J by 7 bases, with 8 bases between. The CDR3 extends over 12 amino acids. This chain's CDR3 is CASSWPANEQFF. Written as DNA, the CDR3 is TGTGCCAGCAGTTGGCCTGCAAATGAGCAGTTCTTC.

The chain employs TRBV20-1 and TRBJ2-1, with a tentative D call TRBD1 (5 bases). Germline V gene sequence: CDR1 DFQATT, CDR2 SNEGSKA (reference sequence). The CDR3 has 14 residues. The V end lost 6 bases, the J end lost 0 bases, and 12 bases lay between the germline ends. The CDR3 is CSAIQVDSYNEQFF. The CDR3 region has the DNA TGCAGTGCAATACAGGTCGACTCCTACAATGAGCAGTTCTTC.

This clonotype came up a few times. V and J are TRBV7-2 and TRBJ2-3; D gene uncertain. Trimming shortened V by 6 bases and J by 7 bases, and 8 bases separated the two germline ends. From germline, CDR1 is SGHTA and CDR2 FQGNSA. This CDR3 is built from 11 residues. CDR3 loop: CASRPGHTQYF. CDR3 bases: TGTGCCAGCAGGCCCGGGCATACGCAGTATTTT.

Here the CDR3 DNA reads TGCAGTGCTAGAGATCCCAGGGGCGTCGACGAAAAACTGTTTTTT. Amino acid sequence: CSARDPRGVDEKLFF. This sequence joins TRBV20-1 and TRBJ1-4; D is perhaps TRBD1 (6 bases). V lost 0 bases and J lost 8, with 16 bases in between. The CDR3 runs 15 residues. The germline V gene has CDR1 DFQATT and CDR2 SNEGSKA (reference sequence).

This clonotype was counted a few times. The gene calls are TRBV21-1 and TRBJ2-5; TRBD2 reflects the table's D call only, with no check against the DNA. TRBV21-1 is labeled a pseudogene. The CDR3 is made up of 14 amino acids. This CDR3 reads CASSKDLPKETQYF. In DNA, the CDR3 is TGTGCCAGCAGCAAAGACCTCCCAAAAGAGACCCAGTACTTC.

The gene calls are TRBV27 and TRBJ2-7, with D possibly matching TRBD2 (6 bases). Deletions cut 6 bases from V and 0 bases from J, with 15 bases between. Germline-derived CDR1 and CDR2 are MNHEY and SMNVEV (reference sequence). The CDR3 runs 15 residues. CDR3 DNA sequence: TGTGCCAGCAGCCCCCAGCGGGTAGCCTCCTACGAGCAGTACTTC. The encoded protein is CASSPQRVASYEQYF.

This clonotype was detected a few times. The genes are TRBV12-3 or TRBV12-4 and TRBJ2-3; D might be TRBD2 (6 bases). The CDR3 is made up of 15 amino acids. V was shortened by 10 bases and J by 5 bases, with 22 bases between the two germline ends. The CDR3 loop is CATPGGTSALDTQYF. As DNA, the CDR3 is TGTGCCACTCCCGGGGGAACGTCCGCATTAGATACGCAGTATTTT.

This clonotype was found a few times. V usage is TRBV11-2 and J usage is TRBJ1-3, with 7 bases matching TRBD1. Germline V CDR1 and CDR2: SGHAT, FQNNGV. The V gene end was trimmed by 3 bases and the J gene end by 7 bases; junction bases not matched to a gene: 6. This CDR3 has 14 residues. CDR3 in DNA: TGTGCCAGCAGCTTCAGACAGGGAACGAACACCATATATTTT. It specifies CASSFRQGTNTIYF.

This clonotype was counted between two and nine times. The chain has TRBV7-9 and TRBJ1-4; D not certain. Germline V gene lookup returns CDR1 SEHNR and CDR2 FQNEAQ (reference sequence). V was cut by 10 bases and J by 3 bases, with 12 bases left in between. This CDR3 has 13 residues. CDR3 in amino acids: CATEAGSNEKLFF. The CDR3 nucleotides are TGTGCCACCGAGGCAGGCTCTAATGAAAAACTGTTTTTT.

The rearrangement uses TRBV10-3 and TRBJ2-2; possibly TRBD2 for D (6 bases). CDR1 ENHRY and CDR2 SYGVKD come from the germline V gene. The length of the CDR3 is 17 residues. Trimming took off 6 bases at V and 2 bases at J, with 19 bases between the two ends. The CDR3 sequence is CAIRRILHSGNTGELFF. In DNA, the CDR3 is TGTGCCATCAGGAGGATATTACATAGCGGAAACACCGGGGAGCTGTTTTTT.

This clonotype was seen a handful of times. The J gene is TRBJ2-4, the V gene TRBV6-6; TRBD1 is a possible D gene (6 bases). This CDR3 is built from 13 residues. Germline lookup yields CDR1 MNHNY and CDR2 SVGAGI (reference sequence). V lost 4 bases to trimming and J lost 5 bases, with 9 bases between them. The CDR3 DNA sequence: TGTGCCAGCAGTTTTGGACAGCAAAACATTCAGTACTTC. Encoded protein: CASSFGQQNIQYF.

This clonotype has a handful of counts. The DNA of the CDR3 is TGTGCCAGCAGCCCCGCGGGTAACGAGCAGTACTTC. Its protein product is CASSPAGNEQYF. J is TRBJ2-7 and V is TRBV6-6; perhaps TRBD2 as D (5 bases). CDR1 and CDR2 from the germline V gene are MNHNY and SVGAGI (reference sequence). Trimming stripped 6 bases from V and 5 bases from J, with 11 bases between. The CDR3 consists of 12 residues.

The J gene is TRBJ1-1, the V gene TRBV12-1; whether TRBD1, the table's D call, matches the DNA was not checked. TRBV12-1 is a recognized pseudogene. This CDR3 region has 15 residues. The CDR3 DNA sequence: TGTGCCATCGGGGGACAGGGCACGATGAACACTGAAGCTTTCTTT. Amino acids: CAIGGQGTMNTEAFF.

This sequence joins TRBV12-3 or TRBV12-4 and TRBJ2-4; TRBD2 aligns across 9 bases. Trimming at V came to 2 bases and at J to 8 bases, leaving 7 bases not matched to a gene. This CDR3 is 15 amino acids long. The CDR3 reads CASSLFRREGDIQYF. CDR3 coding DNA: TGTGCCAGCAGTTTATTCAGGCGGGAGGGGGACATTCAGTACTTC.

The chain joins TRBV6-2 or TRBV6-3 to TRBJ2-7; 11 bases map to TRBD2. V trimming: 10 bases; J trimming: 3 bases; junction bases outside the gene matches: 8. CDR1 and CDR2 from the germline V gene are MNHEY and SVGEGT. This CDR3 is 14 amino acids long. CDR3 DNA: TGTGCCACCTGGACTAGCGGGCCTATCTACGAGCAGTACTTC. Encoded protein: CATWTSGPIYEQYF.

The chain is built from TRBV5-1 and TRBJ2-6, with no clear D. The V end lost 6 bases, the J end lost 3 bases, and 10 bases lay between the germline ends. Germline V CDR1 and CDR2: SGHRS, YFSETQ. The CDR3 consists of 14 residues. The CDR3 reads CASTIGYGANVLTF. The DNA for the CDR3 is TGCGCCAGCACGATTGGGTATGGGGCCAACGTCCTGACTTTC.